Reported below is one TCR beta chain. This record comes from a study of blood T cell repertoires in COVID-19. The V gene's germline CDR1 is SGHTA and CDR2 FQGNSA. With V trimmed by 2 bases and J by 0 bases, 6 bases remained unmatched. The CDR3 consists of 17 residues. TCRdb's copy holds only in-frame clones and misses some; the assay was immunoSEQ multiplex PCR. The sample includes under 250,000 clones, around 84% seen only once; the top ten take roughly a tenth. The chain is built from TRBV7-2 and TRBJ2-5, with TRBD2 identical over 10 bases. Sequencing was done on a sample of peripheral blood. This clonotype was sampled from a man over 45 with active or convalescent COVID-19. The CDR3 DNA reads as TGTGCCAGCAGCTTACAACGACTAGCGGGCCACCAAGAGACCCAGTACTTC. Protein sequence: CASSLQRLAGHQETQYF.